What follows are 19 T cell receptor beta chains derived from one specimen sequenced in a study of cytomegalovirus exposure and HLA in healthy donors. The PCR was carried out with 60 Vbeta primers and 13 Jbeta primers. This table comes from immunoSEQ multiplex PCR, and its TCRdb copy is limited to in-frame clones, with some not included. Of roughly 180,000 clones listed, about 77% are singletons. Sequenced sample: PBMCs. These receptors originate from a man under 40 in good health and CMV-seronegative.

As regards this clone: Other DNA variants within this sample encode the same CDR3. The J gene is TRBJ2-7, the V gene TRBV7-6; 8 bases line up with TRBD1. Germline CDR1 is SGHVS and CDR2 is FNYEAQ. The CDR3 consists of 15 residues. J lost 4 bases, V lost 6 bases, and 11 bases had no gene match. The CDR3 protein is CASSYLPGQDYEQYF. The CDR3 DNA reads TGTGCCAGCAGTTACCTGCCGGGACAGGATTACGAGCAGTACTTC.

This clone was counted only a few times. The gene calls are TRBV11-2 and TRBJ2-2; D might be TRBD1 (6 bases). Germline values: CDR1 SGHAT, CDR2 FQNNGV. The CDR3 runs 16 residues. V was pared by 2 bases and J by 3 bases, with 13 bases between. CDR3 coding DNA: TGTGCCAGCAGCTTAATCGTACAGGGATACACCGGGGAGCTGTTTTTT. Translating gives CASSLIVQGYTGELFF.

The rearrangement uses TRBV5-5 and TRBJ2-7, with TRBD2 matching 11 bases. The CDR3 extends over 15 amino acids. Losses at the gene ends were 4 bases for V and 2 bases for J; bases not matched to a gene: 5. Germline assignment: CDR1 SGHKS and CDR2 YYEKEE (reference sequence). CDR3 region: CASSPGGLAAYEQYF. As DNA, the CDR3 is TGTGCCAGCAGCCCGGGGGGACTAGCGGCCTACGAGCAGTACTTC.

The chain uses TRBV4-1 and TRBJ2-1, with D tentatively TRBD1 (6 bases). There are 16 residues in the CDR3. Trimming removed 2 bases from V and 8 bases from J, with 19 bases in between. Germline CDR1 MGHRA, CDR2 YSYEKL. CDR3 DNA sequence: TGCGCCAGCAGCCAAATGGGTCGCGAGGACAGCGATGAGCAGTTCTTC. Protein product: CASSQMGREDSDEQFF.

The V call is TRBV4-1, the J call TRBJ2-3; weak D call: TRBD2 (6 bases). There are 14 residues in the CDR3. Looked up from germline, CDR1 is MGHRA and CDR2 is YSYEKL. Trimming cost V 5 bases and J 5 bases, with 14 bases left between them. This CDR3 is CASSSMGGVDTQYF. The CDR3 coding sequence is TGCGCCAGCAGCTCAATGGGGGGAGTAGATACGCAGTATTTT.

For the CDR3, the DNA is TGCGCCAGCAGCCCCGGGACTACCTCTAGCACAGATACGCAGTATTTT. The encoded protein is CASSPGTTSSTDTQYF. V is TRBV10-1 and J is TRBJ2-3; 7 nucleotides align to TRBD2. The CDR3 runs 16 residues. Per the germline V gene, CDR1 is WNHNN and CDR2 is SYGVQD (reference sequence). V lost 6 bases, J lost 0 bases, and 9 bases stayed unmatched.

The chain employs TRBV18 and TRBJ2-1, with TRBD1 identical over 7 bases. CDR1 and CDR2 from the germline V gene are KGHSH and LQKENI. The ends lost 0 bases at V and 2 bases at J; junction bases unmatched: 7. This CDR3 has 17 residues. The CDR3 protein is CASSPPVLQGPYNEQFF. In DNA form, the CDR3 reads TGTGCCAGCTCACCACCGGTCCTACAGGGGCCCTACAATGAGCAGTTCTTC.

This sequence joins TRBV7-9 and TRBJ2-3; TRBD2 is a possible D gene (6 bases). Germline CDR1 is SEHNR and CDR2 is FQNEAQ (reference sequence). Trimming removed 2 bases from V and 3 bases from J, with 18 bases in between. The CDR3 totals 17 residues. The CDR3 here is CASSLLGHGRGTDTQYF. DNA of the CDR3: TGTGCCAGCAGCTTATTGGGTCACGGGAGAGGGACAGATACGCAGTATTTT.

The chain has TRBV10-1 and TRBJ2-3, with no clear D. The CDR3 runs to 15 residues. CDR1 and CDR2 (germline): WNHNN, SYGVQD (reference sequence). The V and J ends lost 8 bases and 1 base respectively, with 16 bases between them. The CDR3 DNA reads TGCGCCAGCCAAGACTCTTCGTCGGGCACAGATACGCAGTATTTT. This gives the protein CASQDSSSGTDTQYF.

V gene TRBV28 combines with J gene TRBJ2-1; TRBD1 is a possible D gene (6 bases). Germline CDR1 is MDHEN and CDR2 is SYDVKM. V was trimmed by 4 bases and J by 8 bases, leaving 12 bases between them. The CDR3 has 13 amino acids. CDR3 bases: TGTGCCAGCAGTTCACCCAGGGGTCATGAGCAGTTCTTC. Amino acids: CASSSPRGHEQFF.

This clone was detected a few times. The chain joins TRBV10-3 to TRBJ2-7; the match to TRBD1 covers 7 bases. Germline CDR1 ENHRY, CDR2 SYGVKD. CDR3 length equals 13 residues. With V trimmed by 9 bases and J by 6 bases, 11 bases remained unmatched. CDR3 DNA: TGTGCCATTTGGACAGGCCTCCCTCTCGAGCAGTACTTC. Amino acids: CAIWTGLPLEQYF.

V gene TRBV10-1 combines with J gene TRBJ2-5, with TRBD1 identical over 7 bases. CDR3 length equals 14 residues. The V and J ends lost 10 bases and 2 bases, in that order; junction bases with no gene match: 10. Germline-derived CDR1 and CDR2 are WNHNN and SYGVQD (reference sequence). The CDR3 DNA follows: TGCGCCAACCCTCACCGGGACAGACAAGAGACCCAGTACTTC. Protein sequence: CANPHRDRQETQYF.

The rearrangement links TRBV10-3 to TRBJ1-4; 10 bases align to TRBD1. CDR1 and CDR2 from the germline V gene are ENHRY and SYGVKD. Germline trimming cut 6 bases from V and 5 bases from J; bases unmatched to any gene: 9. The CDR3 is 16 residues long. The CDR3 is CAIRGERGQGNEKLFF. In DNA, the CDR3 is TGTGCCATCAGGGGAGAACGGGGACAGGGGAATGAAAAACTGTTTTTT.

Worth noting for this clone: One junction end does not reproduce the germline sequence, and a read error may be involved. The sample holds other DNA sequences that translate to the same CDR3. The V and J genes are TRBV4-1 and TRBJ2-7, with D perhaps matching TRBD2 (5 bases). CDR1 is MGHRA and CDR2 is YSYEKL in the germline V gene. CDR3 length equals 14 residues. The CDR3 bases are TGTGCCAGCAGCCAAGTCCCCCGGGACTACGAGCAGTACTTC. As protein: CASSQVPRDYEQYF.

The CDR3 here is CSVGKRRSQGAGRGDTEAFF. The DNA for the CDR3 is TGCAGCGTTGGAAAACGGAGATCACAGGGGGCTGGTAGGGGAGACACTGAAGCTTTCTTT. The J gene is TRBJ1-1, the V gene TRBV29-1; 9 nucleotides line up with TRBD1. The germline V gene encodes CDR1 SQVTM and CDR2 ANQGSEA. V lost 4 bases to trimming and J lost 3 bases; unmatched junction nucleotides: 24. This CDR3 is 20 amino acids long.

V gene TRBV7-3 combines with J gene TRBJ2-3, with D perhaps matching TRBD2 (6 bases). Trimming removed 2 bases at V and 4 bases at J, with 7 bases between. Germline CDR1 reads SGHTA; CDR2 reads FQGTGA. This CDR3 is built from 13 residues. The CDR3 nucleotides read TGTGCCAGCAGCTTACCGGGGGCAGATACGCAGTATTTT. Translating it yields CASSLPGADTQYF.

CDR3 DNA: TGTGCCAGCAGTTTCGCAGTATTCTCTGGGGCCAACGTCCTGACTTTC. Protein: CASSFAVFSGANVLTF. The V call is TRBV28, the J call TRBJ2-6; no clear D gene. The CDR3 has 16 residues. Trimming removed 3 bases from V and 0 bases from J, with 9 bases in between. Germline values: CDR1 MDHEN, CDR2 SYDVKM.

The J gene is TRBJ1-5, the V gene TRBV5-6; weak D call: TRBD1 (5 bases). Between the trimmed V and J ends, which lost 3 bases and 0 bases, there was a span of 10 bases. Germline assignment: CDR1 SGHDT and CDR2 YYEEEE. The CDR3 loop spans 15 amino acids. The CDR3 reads CASSSQTVSNQPQHF. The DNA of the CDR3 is TGTGCCAGCAGCTCCCAGACAGTTAGCAATCAGCCCCAGCATTTT.

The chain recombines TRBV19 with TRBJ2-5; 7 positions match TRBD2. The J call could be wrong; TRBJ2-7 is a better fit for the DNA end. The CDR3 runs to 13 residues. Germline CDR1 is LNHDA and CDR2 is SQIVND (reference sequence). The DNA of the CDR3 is TGTGCCAGTAGCCGGACTAGTTTCTACGAGCAGTACTTC. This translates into CASSRTSFYEQYF.